This T cell receptor (beta chain) was observed in a study of Ad26.COV2.S vaccination and SARS-CoV-2 variants. Assay used: immunoSEQ multiplex PCR; TCRdb lists only in-frame clones, some missing. The sample holds about 350,000 clones, around nine tenths seen once. In germline, CDR1 is PRHDT, CDR2 FYEKMQ (reference sequence). V dropped 5 bases and J dropped 0 bases, with 11 bases sitting between them. The CDR3 loop spans 15 amino acids. This clone was counted a single time. The treatment is: some 20 received Ad26.COV2.S at low or high dose, single or two shots; five or six received placebo; per-sample allocation not given. Specimens were obtained on day 63 following the first vaccine or placebo injection.

Sequenced here: peripheral blood, sampled in a trial of Ad26.COV2.S vaccine versus placebo. V is TRBV13 and J is TRBJ2-1; no clear D. This TCR derives from a person aged 18-65 years who received the Ad26.COV2.S COVID-19 vaccine or a placebo. This CDR3 is CASSRTQTSYNEQFF. In DNA, the CDR3 is TGTGCCAGCAGCCGGACCCAGACCTCCTACAATGAGCAGTTCTTC.